The clone carrying this TCR gamma chain was observed a handful of times. A far larger clone is a single base away, which makes a read error likely. The sample carries other DNA sequences with the same CDR3. Bulk repertoires came from Vgamma9/Vdelta2+ or Vdelta2-negative gammadelta T cells flow-sorted from PBMC. With CATT, TCRdb re-called clones from the multiplex PCR reads. Of approximately 26,000 gamma-chain clones listed, 3% are singletons. The data were taken from a study of γδ T cells in repeated Plasmodium falciparum infection. Study in general: Donors had four controlled P. falciparum NF54 infections over about 640 days.

Germline V lookup: CDR1 VINAFY, CDR2 YDVSNSKD. The CDR3 loop spans 15 amino acids. The material sequenced was gamma-delta T cells from blood. The chain joins TRGV5 to TRGJP2. The J gene, left out of TCRdb, was set here by checking the DNA against germline. This receptor was taken from a pool of human donors (malaria-infected and uninfected, not separated). The CDR3: CATWDTDSSDWIKTF. CDR3 DNA sequence: TGTGCCACCTGGGACACAGATAGTAGCGATTGGATCAAGACGTTT.